The rows below give T cell receptor beta chains drawn from one sample of a study of cytomegalovirus exposure and HLA in healthy donors. Using immunoSEQ multiplex PCR, the repertoire was profiled, and TCRdb retains in-frame clones only, with some absent. The repertoire holds about 180,000 clones, with 70% to 80% as singletons. Sequencing was carried out using PBMCs. These receptor sequences come from a woman in her thirties or forties in good health and CMV-seronegative. CDR3s include the opening cysteine and the closing phenylalanine or tryptophan. Fields, in order: V gene, clone size, J gene, D gene, CDR3 protein, CDR3 DNA. A D gene is named only where the DNA matches it firmly. A clone size is listed for some rows: how often the clone was seen (once, few, many), or a class if it is expanded.

TRBV18,once,TRBJ2-1,TRBD2,CASSPGLAGVDEQFF,TGTGCCAGCTCACCGGGACTAGCGGGGGTAGATGAGCAGTTCTTC
TRBV28,few,TRBJ1-1,NA,CASRGRPEAFF,TGTGCCAGCAGGGGCCGTCCTGAAGCTTTCTTT
TRBV9,NA,TRBJ2-7,NA,CASSETLGGWGGTGEQYF,TGTGCCAGCAGCGAGACCCTCGGAGGGTGGGGGGGCACGGGTGAGCAGTACTTC
TRBV9,NA,TRBJ2-1,TRBD2,CASRAGTSGGAYNEQFF,TGTGCCAGCAGGGCCGGGACTAGCGGGGGGGCCTACAATGAGCAGTTCTTC
TRBV20-1,NA,TRBJ1-1,NA,CSASQGCEAFF,TGCAGTGCTAGCCAGGGTTGTGAAGCTTTCTTT
TRBV7-6,NA,TRBJ2-3,NA,CASSSGLGSGPDTQYF,TGTGCCAGCAGCTCCGGCCTGGGGAGTGGCCCAGATACGCAGTATTTT
TRBV5-1,NA,TRBJ1-2,NA,CASSAPGHPNYGYTF,TGCGCCAGCAGCGCACCGGGACACCCTAACTATGGCTACACCTTC
TRBV9,NA,TRBJ2-1,TRBD2,CASSTQLAGVYNEQFF,TGTGCCAGCAGCACCCAACTAGCGGGAGTCTACAATGAGCAGTTCTTC
TRBV25-1,NA,TRBJ1-3,NA,CASSLTGNTIYF,TGTGCCAGCAGTTTGACGGGGAACACCATATATTTT
TRBV27,NA,TRBJ1-2,NA,CASSSLTAGLYGYTF,TGTGCCAGCAGTTCTTTGACGGCAGGATTATATGGCTACACCTTC
TRBV5-1,once,TRBJ1-4,NA,CASSPGGGSPAYEKLFF,TGCGCCAGCAGCCCAGGTGGGGGCAGTCCGGCCTATGAAAAACTGTTTTTT
TRBV28,NA,TRBJ1-2,TRBD1,CASSSTGTGGFGYTF,TGTGCCAGCAGTTCAACCGGGACAGGGGGCTTTGGCTACACCTTC
TRBV2,NA,TRBJ2-3,TRBD1,CASSWTGGTDTQYF,TGTGCCAGCAGCTGGACAGGGGGCACAGATACGCAGTATTTT
TRBV19,once,TRBJ2-2,TRBD2,CASTHGGGTGELFF,TGTGCCAGTACCCACGGGGGAGGGACCGGGGAGCTGTTTTTT
TRBV2,once,TRBJ1-2,TRBD1,CASSEPPQARGRGGYTF,TGTGCCAGCAGTGAACCCCCGCAGGCCAGGGGGCGGGGCGGCTACACCTTC
TRBV10-3,NA,TRBJ1-4,NA,CAIRQGRGEKLFF,TGTGCCATCAGACAGGGCCGCGGGGAAAAACTGTTTTTT
TRBV30,NA,TRBJ2-1,NA,CAWSGGVVREQFF,TGTGCCTGGAGCGGAGGGGTGGTGCGTGAGCAGTTCTTC
TRBV7-2,NA,TRBJ2-5,NA,CASSTGETQYF,TGTGCCAGTTCCACGGGGGAGACCCAGTACTTC
TRBV21-1,NA,TRBJ2-7,NA,CASSKGSNRGTSYEQYF,TGTGCCAGCAGCAAAGGTAGCAACAGGGGAACGTCCTACGAGCAGTACTTC